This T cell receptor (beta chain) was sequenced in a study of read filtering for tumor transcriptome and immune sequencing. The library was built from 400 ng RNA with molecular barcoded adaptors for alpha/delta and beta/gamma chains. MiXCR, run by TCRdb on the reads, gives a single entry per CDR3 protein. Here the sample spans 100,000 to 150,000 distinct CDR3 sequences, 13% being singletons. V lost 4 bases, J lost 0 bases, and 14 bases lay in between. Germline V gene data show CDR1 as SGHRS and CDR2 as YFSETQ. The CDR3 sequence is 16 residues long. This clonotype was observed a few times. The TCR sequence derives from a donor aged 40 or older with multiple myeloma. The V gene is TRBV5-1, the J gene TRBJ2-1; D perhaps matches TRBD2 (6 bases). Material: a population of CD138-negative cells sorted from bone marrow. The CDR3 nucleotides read TGCGCCAGCAGCGGCACTAGCAGTAGCTCCTACAATGAGCAGTTCTTC. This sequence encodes CASSGTSSSSYNEQFF.